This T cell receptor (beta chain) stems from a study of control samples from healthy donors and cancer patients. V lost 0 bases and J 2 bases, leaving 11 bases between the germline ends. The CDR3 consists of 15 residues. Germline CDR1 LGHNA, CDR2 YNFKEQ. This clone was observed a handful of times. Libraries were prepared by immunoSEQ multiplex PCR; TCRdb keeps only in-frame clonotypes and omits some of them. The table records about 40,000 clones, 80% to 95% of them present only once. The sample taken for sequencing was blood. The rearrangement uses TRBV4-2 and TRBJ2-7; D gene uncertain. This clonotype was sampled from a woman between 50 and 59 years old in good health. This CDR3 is CASSQESLVPYEQYF. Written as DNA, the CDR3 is TGTGCCAGCAGCCAAGAGTCCCTAGTCCCCTACGAGCAGTACTTC.